This is a list of T cell receptor beta chains from one sample in a study of shared clonotypes between healthy human individuals. Using immunoSEQ multiplex PCR, the repertoire was profiled, and TCRdb retains in-frame clones only, with some absent. The table shows 1.5 million to 2.5 million clones, with approximately 94% occurring only once. The specimen sequenced was naive CD8+ T cells sorted from blood. The receptors stem from a man younger than 30 in good health. Each CDR3 is given with its conserved first and last residue. D genes are given only for firm matches. Clone size, where shown, is once, few, many, or a class for clones that have expanded.

V	size	D	J	CDR3	DNA
TRBV27	.	.	TRBJ1-6	CASSLSSGYYSPLHF	TGTGCCAGCAGTTTATCAAGCGGTTATTATTCACCCCTCCACTTT
TRBV6-5	.	.	TRBJ1-1	CASSYSSSLNTEAFF	TGTGCCAGCAGTTACTCCTCCTCATTGAACACTGAAGCTTTCTTT
TRBV29-1	few	.	TRBJ1-1	CSVRDTIEAFF	TGCAGCGTCCGCGACACGATTGAAGCTTTCTTT
TRBV7-8	.	.	TRBJ2-7	CASSPEEGSYIIGEQYF	TGTGCCAGCAGCCCGGAGGAGGGGTCCTATATTATTGGCGAGCAGTACTTC
TRBV29-1	.	.	TRBJ1-2	CSVTGSTEANYGYTF	TGCAGCGTTACGGGGTCGACAGAAGCTAACTATGGCTACACCTTC
TRBV28	once	TRBD1	TRBJ1-5	CASFPGTAPNQPQHF	TGTGCCAGCTTCCCCGGGACAGCCCCAAATCAGCCCCAGCATTTT
TRBV28	.	TRBD2	TRBJ2-1	CASSTGNWTRRQFF	TGTGCCAGCAGTACAGGCAACTGGACTAGAAGACAGTTCTTC
TRBV30	.	.	TRBJ2-5	CAWSASRPGDQYF	TGTGCCTGGAGTGCCTCTAGACCCGGGGACCAGTACTTC
TRBV6-1	.	.	TRBJ1-6	CATLERSGSPLHF	TGTGCCACCCTAGAGCGTTCGGGGTCACCCCTCCACTTT
TRBV30	.	.	TRBJ2-7	CAWAAGGGYEQYF	TGTGCCTGGGCAGCCGGCGGTGGCTACGAGCAGTACTTC
TRBV27	.	.	TRBJ2-3	CASSLLTSLGPTDTQYF	TGTGCCAGCAGTTTACTCACCTCACTAGGACCCACAGATACGCAGTATTTT
TRBV7-9	.	TRBD1	TRBJ2-3	CASSLDPGQGSTDTQYF	TGTGCCAGCAGCTTAGACCCCGGACAGGGAAGCACAGATACGCAGTATTTT
TRBV5-1	.	TRBD2	TRBJ2-7	CASSIGLAASYEQYF	TGCGCCAGCAGCATCGGACTAGCGGCCTCCTACGAGCAGTACTTC
TRBV29-1	.	.	TRBJ2-7	CSVISDEQYF	TGCAGCGTTATATCCGACGAGCAGTACTTC
TRBV11-2	.	TRBD1	TRBJ1-3	CASSWDREGNTIYF	TGTGCCAGCAGCTGGGACAGGGAAGGAAACACCATATATTTT
TRBV19	.	TRBD1	TRBJ2-7	CASWPGQGFEQYF	TGTGCCAGCTGGCCGGGACAGGGCTTCGAGCAGTACTTC
TRBV2	.	TRBD2	TRBJ2-3	CASSAAGGEADTQYF	TGTGCCAGCAGTGCCGCGGGAGGGGAGGCGGATACGCAGTATTTT
TRBV10-3	.	.	TRBJ2-2	CAISESEGVTTGELFF	TGTGCCATCAGTGAGTCTGAGGGAGTGACCACCGGGGAGCTGTTTTTT
TRBV5-4	few	.	TRBJ1-1	CASSSFSATTEAFF	TGTGCCAGCAGTTCCTTTTCGGCGACTACTGAAGCTTTCTTT
TRBV15	.	TRBD2	TRBJ2-5	CATSRATSGETQYF	TGTGCCACCAGCAGAGCGACTAGCGGAGAGACCCAGTACTTC
TRBV4-1	.	.	TRBJ2-7	CASSQERVGQYEQYF	TGCGCCAGCAGCCAAGAAAGGGTAGGTCAATACGAGCAGTACTTC
TRBV2	.	TRBD2	TRBJ2-5	CASSVGLAGPQETQYF	TGTGCCAGCAGCGTCGGACTAGCGGGACCCCAAGAGACCCAGTACTTC
TRBV9	.	TRBD2	TRBJ2-1	CASSVIGLDDNEQFF	TGTGCCAGCAGCGTCATCGGACTAGATGACAATGAGCAGTTCTTC
TRBV15	.	.	TRBJ2-7	CATSNLTGVSYEQYF	TGTGCCACCAGCAACCTTACGGGAGTGTCCTACGAGCAGTACTTC
TRBV6-1	.	TRBD2	TRBJ2-3	CASSEVEGLAVTDTQYF	TGTGCCAGCAGTGAAGTCGAGGGACTAGCGGTTACAGATACGCAGTATTTT
TRBV10-1	few	.	TRBJ1-2	CASSESENYGYTF	TGCGCCAGCAGTGAGTCGGAAAACTATGGCTACACCTTC
TRBV9	.	.	TRBJ2-1	CASSGYGDRRVPRSYNEQFF	TGTGCCAGCAGCGGTTACGGGGACCGGCGAGTACCGAGGTCCTACAATGAGCAGTTCTTC
TRBV5-4	.	TRBD2	TRBJ2-7	CASSFVSGGDYEQYF	TGTGCCAGCAGCTTCGTTAGCGGGGGGGACTACGAGCAGTACTTC
TRBV7-6	.	.	TRBJ2-1	CASSTTPYNEQFF	TGTGCCAGCAGCACGACCCCATACAATGAGCAGTTCTTC
TRBV19	.	.	TRBJ1-1	CASSIPGTQEAFF	TGTGCCAGTAGTATCCCTGGGACGCAGGAAGCTTTCTTT
TRBV14	.	.	TRBJ1-1	CASSSFLGLDTEAFF	TGTGCCAGCAGCTCTTTTCTGGGGCTAGACACTGAAGCTTTCTTT
TRBV19	.	.	TRBJ1-4	CASSIPGLATNEKLFF	TGTGCCAGTAGTATTCCAGGACTCGCAACTAATGAAAAACTGTTTTTT
TRBV4-1	.	.	TRBJ2-7	CASSQMGASEQYF	TGCGCCAGCAGCCAAATGGGGGCATCCGAGCAGTACTTC
TRBV28	.	.	TRBJ2-7	CASSNAKKVSYEQYF	TGTGCCAGCAGTAACGCTAAAAAAGTCTCCTACGAGCAGTACTTC
TRBV30	.	.	TRBJ2-3	CAWSVLRIDTQYF	TGTGCCTGGAGTGTACTCAGGATAGATACGCAGTATTTT
TRBV7-9	.	TRBD1	TRBJ2-7	CASSLAPGQGVAYEQYF	TGTGCCAGCAGCTTAGCGCCAGGCCAGGGGGTCGCCTACGAGCAGTACTTC
TRBV30	.	.	TRBJ2-7	CAWSYPAGQFYEQYF	TGTGCCTGGAGTTACCCCGCCGGACAGTTCTACGAGCAGTACTTC
TRBV13	.	TRBD2	TRBJ2-1	CASSHGTSGGGNEQFF	TGTGCCAGCAGCCACGGGACTAGCGGGGGGGGCAATGAGCAGTTCTTC
TRBV28	.	TRBD2	TRBJ2-5	CASSFSGGPRLETQYF	TGTGCCAGCAGTTTTAGCGGGGGGCCAAGGTTGGAGACCCAGTACTTC
TRBV5-1	.	.	TRBJ2-1	CASTNGLYNEQFF	TGCGCCAGCACTAATGGGCTGTACAATGAGCAGTTCTTC